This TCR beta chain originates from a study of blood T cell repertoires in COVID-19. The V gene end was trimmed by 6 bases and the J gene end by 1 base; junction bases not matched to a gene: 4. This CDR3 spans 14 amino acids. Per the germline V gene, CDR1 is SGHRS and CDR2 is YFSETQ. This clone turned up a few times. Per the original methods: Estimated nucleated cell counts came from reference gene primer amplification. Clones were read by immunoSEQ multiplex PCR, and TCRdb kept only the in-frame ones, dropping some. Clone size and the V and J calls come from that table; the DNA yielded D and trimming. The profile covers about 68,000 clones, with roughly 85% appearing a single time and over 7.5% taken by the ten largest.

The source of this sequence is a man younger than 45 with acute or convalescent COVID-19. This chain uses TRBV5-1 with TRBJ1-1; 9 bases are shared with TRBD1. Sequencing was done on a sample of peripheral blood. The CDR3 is CASTRQGENTEAFF. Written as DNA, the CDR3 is TGCGCCAGCACAAGACAGGGGGAGAACACTGAAGCTTTCTTT.